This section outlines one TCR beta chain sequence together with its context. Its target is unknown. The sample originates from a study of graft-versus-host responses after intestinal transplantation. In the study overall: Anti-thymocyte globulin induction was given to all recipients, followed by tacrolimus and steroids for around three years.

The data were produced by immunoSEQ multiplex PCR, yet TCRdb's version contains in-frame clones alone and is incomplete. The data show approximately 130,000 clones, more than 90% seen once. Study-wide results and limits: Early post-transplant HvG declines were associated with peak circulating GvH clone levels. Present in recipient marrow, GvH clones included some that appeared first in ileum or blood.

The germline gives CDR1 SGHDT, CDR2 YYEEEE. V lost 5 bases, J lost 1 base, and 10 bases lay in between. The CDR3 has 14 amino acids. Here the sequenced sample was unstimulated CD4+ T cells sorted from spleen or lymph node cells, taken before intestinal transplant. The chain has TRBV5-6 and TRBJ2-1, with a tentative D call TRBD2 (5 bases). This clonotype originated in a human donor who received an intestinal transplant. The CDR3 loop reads CASSFTRSYNEQFF. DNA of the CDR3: TGTGCCAGCAGTTTCACTAGATCCTACAATGAGCAGTTCTTC.